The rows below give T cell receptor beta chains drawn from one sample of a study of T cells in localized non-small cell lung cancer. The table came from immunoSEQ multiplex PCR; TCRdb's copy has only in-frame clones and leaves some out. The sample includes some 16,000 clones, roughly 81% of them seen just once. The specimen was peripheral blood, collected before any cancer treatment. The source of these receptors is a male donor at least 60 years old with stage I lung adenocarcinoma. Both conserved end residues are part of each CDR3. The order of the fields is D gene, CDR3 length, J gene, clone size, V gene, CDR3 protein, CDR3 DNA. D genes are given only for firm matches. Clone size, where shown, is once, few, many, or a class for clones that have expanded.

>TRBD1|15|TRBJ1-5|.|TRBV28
CASSLTGGARQPQHF
TGTGCCAGCAGTCTGACAGGGGGCGCGAGGCAGCCCCAGCATTTT
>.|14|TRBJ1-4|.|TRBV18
CASSPTGRTEKLFF
TGTGCCAGCTCACCCACAGGGAGAACGGAAAAACTGTTTTTT
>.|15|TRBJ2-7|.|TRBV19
CASSTDGAGMEEQYF
TGTGCCAGTAGTACCGACGGGGCAGGGATGGAAGAGCAGTACTTC
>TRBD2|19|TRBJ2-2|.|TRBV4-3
CASSLAQWTSGRRTGELFF
TGCGCCAGCAGCCTCGCCCAGTGGACTAGCGGGAGACGAACCGGGGAGCTGTTTTTT
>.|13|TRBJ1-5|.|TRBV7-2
CASSLRGNQPQHF
TGTGCCAGCAGCTTGAGGGGAAATCAGCCCCAGCATTTT
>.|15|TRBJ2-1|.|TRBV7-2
CASSLDTLPYNEQFF
TGTGCCAGCAGCTTAGACACCTTACCCTACAATGAGCAGTTCTTC
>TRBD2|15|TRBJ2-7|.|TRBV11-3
CASSPSGTSGYEQYF
TGTGCCAGCAGTCCCTCCGGGACTAGCGGGTACGAGCAGTACTTC
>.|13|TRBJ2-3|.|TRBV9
CASSVRVTDTQYF
TGTGCCAGCAGCGTCCGGGTCACAGATACGCAGTATTTT
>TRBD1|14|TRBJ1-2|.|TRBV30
CAWSVQGTHKGYTF
TGTGCCTGGAGTGTACAGGGGACGCATAAGGGCTACACCTTC
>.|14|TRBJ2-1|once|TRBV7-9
CASSLDGSNNEQFF
TGTGCCAGCAGCTTAGACGGCTCCAACAATGAGCAGTTCTTC
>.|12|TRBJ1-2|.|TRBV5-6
CASSFPGYGYTF
TGTGCCAGCAGCTTCCCAGGATATGGCTACACCTTC
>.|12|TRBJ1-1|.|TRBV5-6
CASRKGNTEAFF
TGTGCCAGCAGAAAGGGGAACACTGAAGCTTTCTTT
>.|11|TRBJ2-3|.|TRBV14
CASSQEVRQYF
TGTGCCAGCAGCCAAGAAGTAAGGCAGTATTTT
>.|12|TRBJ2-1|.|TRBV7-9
CASSQTAHEQFF
TGTGCCAGCAGCCAGACAGCCCACGAGCAGTTCTTC
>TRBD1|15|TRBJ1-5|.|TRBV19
CASTMTGSSNQPQHF
TGTGCCAGTACCATGACAGGGTCCAGCAATCAGCCCCAGCATTTT
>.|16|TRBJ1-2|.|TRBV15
CATSGSRDGPNYGYTF
TGTGCCACCAGCGGGTCCCGGGACGGTCCTAACTATGGCTACACCTTC
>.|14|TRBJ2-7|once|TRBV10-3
CAISGDSAGDEQYF
TGTGCCATCAGTGGGGATAGCGCAGGGGACGAGCAGTACTTC
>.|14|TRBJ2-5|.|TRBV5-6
CASSFGGSMKTQYF
TGTGCCAGCAGCTTTGGGGGCTCAATGAAGACCCAGTACTTC
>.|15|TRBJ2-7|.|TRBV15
CATSRDITDTYEQYF
TGTGCCACCAGCAGAGATATTACGGATACCTACGAGCAGTACTTC
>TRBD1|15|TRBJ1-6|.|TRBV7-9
CASSLGTGAYSPLHF
TGTGCCAGCAGCCTAGGGACAGGGGCCTATTCACCCCTCCACTTT
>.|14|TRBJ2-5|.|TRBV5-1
CASSPGQDQETQYF
TGCGCCAGCAGCCCGGGGCAGGACCAAGAGACCCAGTACTTC
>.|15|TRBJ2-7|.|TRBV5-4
CASSPPGAGRDEQYF
TGTGCCAGCAGCCCCCCGGGGGCTGGTCGGGACGAGCAGTACTTC
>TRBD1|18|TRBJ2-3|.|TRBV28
CASSFPQGVGVEGDTQYF
TGTGCCAGCAGTTTCCCACAGGGGGTCGGGGTAGAGGGAGATACGCAGTATTTT
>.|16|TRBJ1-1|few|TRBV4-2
CASSPEVAGWRTEAFF
TGTGCCAGCAGCCCCGAGGTGGCGGGTTGGAGGACTGAAGCTTTCTTT
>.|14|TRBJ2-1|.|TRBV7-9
CASSFGGTVNEQFF
TGTGCCAGCAGCTTTGGAGGGACTGTCAATGAGCAGTTCTTC
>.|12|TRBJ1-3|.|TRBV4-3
CASSQDINTIYF
TGCGCCAGCAGCCAGGATATAAACACCATATATTTT